This T cell receptor beta chain was retrieved from a study of shared clonotypes between healthy human individuals. Produced via immunoSEQ multiplex PCR; TCRdb's table is partial and in-frame only. The sample includes about 1,500,000 clones, 95% to 97% of them seen just once. Germline CDR1 reads MNHNY; CDR2 reads SVGAGI (reference sequence). The CDR3 is 13 amino acids. Unmatched junction bases numbered 3, after V lost 6 bases and J lost 3 bases. The healthy adult donors were HIV-negative and reported no recent acute infections or vaccinations. Researchers partitioned CD4+ cells into CD45RA+ naive and CD45RA-negative memory subsets.

V and J are TRBV6-6 and TRBJ2-7; the match to TRBD1 covers 9 bases. This sequence originates from a young man in good health. Source material: naive CD4+ T cells sorted from blood. Subset of the sample: CD45RA+ positively selected. The CDR3 coding sequence is TGTGCCAGCAGCACGACAGGGGGCTACGAGCAGTACTTC. As protein: CASSTTGGYEQYF.